This entry lists 16 T cell receptor beta chains sequenced from one sample in a study of a mutant IDH1 vaccine in newly diagnosed glioma. These receptors are not linked to any known antigen. The protocol was immunoSEQ multiplex PCR, while the TCRdb copy is restricted to in-frame clones and leaves out a portion. Of some 54,000 clones listed, roughly 91% are singletons. The time point here: week 11, during vaccination. Each vaccine dose was 300 ug of mutant IDH1 20-mer peptide, with topical imiquimod. The sequencing here drew on PBMCs, taken from a glioma patient whose treatment included an IDH1 peptide vaccine. The receptors here all came from a man in his forties or fifties with glioma.

The J gene is TRBJ2-1, the V gene TRBV4-1; tentatively, D is TRBD2 (5 bases). V was pared by 1 base and J by 9 bases, with 16 bases between. Germline V CDR1 and CDR2: MGHRA, YSYEKL. This CDR3 spans 15 amino acids. The CDR3 sequence is CASSQGGRGMSEQFF. CDR3 sequence (DNA): TGCGCCAGCAGCCAAGGAGGGCGCGGAATGAGTGAGCAGTTCTTC.

V and J are TRBV4-3 and TRBJ1-5, with 11 bases matching TRBD1. With 4 bases clipped from V and 6 bases from J, the junction kept 5 bases outside the gene matches. The germline V gene encodes CDR1 LGHNA and CDR2 YSLEER. The CDR3 is 15 amino acids. In nucleotides, the CDR3 is TGCGCCAGCAGCCTATGGACAGGGGGCGGTCAGCCCCAGCATTTT. It yields the protein CASSLWTGGGQPQHF.

This sequence joins TRBV2 and TRBJ2-7; 7 bases fit TRBD1. The CDR3 covers 12 residues. Germline lookup yields CDR1 SNHLY and CDR2 FYNNEI. The V and J ends lost 8 bases and 6 bases, in that order; junction bases with no gene match: 7. CDR3 in DNA: TGTGCCAGCGGGGAGACAGGGTTCGAGCAGTACTTC. The encoded protein is CASGETGFEQYF. The complete variable domain, with remaining parts taken from reference TRBV2 and TRBJ2-7, reads EPEVTQTPSHQVTQMGQEVILRCVPISNHLYFYWYRQILGQKVEFLVSFYNNEISEKSEIFDDQFSVERPDGSNFTLKIRSTKLEDSAMYFCASGETGFEQYFGPGTRLTVT.

The chain is built from TRBV27 and TRBJ2-7; D is unresolved. CDR3 length: 15 amino acids. V gave up 3 bases and J gave up 5 bases, with 17 bases separating them. Germline V gene data show CDR1 as MNHEY and CDR2 as SMNVEV (reference sequence). CDR3 coding DNA: TGTGCCAGCAGTTTTCGGTTCCCCCCTTCGAACGAGCAGTACTTC. Translation: CASSFRFPPSNEQYF.

The rearrangement uses TRBV19 and TRBJ1-6; no firm D call. V was cut by 3 bases and J by 9 bases, with 9 bases left in between. The CDR3 totals 13 residues. Germline V gene data show CDR1 as LNHDA and CDR2 as SQIVND (reference sequence). CDR3 sequence (DNA): TGTGCCAGTAGTATTAACAGTCTTTCACCCCTCCACTTT. This translates into CASSINSLSPLHF.

The gene calls are TRBV5-6 and TRBJ1-4; unclear D gene. V was cut by 0 bases and J by 6 bases, with 12 bases left in between. CDR1 and CDR2 (germline): SGHDT, YYEEEE. The length of the CDR3 is 15 residues. The CDR3 DNA is TGTGCCAGCAGCTTGGACCCGGGCGGCGATGAAAAACTGTTTTTT. This encodes CASSLDPGGDEKLFF.

This chain connects TRBV7-2 to TRBJ1-2; D unclear. CDR3 length: 12 amino acids. Trimming removed 5 bases from V and 8 bases from J, with 12 bases in between. The germline V gene encodes CDR1 SGHTA and CDR2 FQGNSA. CDR3 protein: CASSARGWGYTF. The CDR3, as DNA: TGTGCCAGCAGCGCCCGCGGGTGGGGCTACACCTTC.

The chain recombines TRBV7-3 with TRBJ1-4; 7 bases line up with TRBD1. From germline, CDR1 is SGHTA and CDR2 FQGTGA. J was trimmed by 8 bases and V by 1 base; bases with no gene match: 7. The CDR3 runs to 15 residues. CDR3: CASSLSQGGSEKLFF. CDR3 DNA: TGTGCCAGCAGCTTAAGTCAGGGGGGCAGCGAAAAACTGTTTTTT.

This clone was found a few times. This chain joins TRBV5-5 and TRBJ2-2, with TRBD2 matching 13 bases. In germline, CDR1 is SGHKS, CDR2 YYEKEE (reference sequence). The V segment lost 3 bases and the J segment 5 bases; nucleotides outside the gene matches: 1. The CDR3 is 15 amino acids. CDR3 protein: CASSWTSGRTGELFF. CDR3 DNA sequence: TGTGCCAGCAGCTGGACTAGCGGGAGAACCGGGGAGCTGTTTTTT.

The V and J genes are TRBV14 and TRBJ1-4; tentatively, D is TRBD1 (6 bases). Germline CDR1 is SGHDN and CDR2 is FVKESK. V lost 4 bases, J lost 8 bases, and 17 bases lay in between. The CDR3 extends over 15 amino acids. The CDR3 region is CASSRGRQKREKLFF. The CDR3 nucleotides are TGTGCCAGCAGCCGGGGGCGCCAGAAGAGGGAAAAACTGTTTTTT. The whole variable domain, remainder taken from reference TRBV14 and TRBJ1-4, is EAGVTQFPSHSVIEKGQTVTLRCDPISGHDNLYWYRRVMGKEIKFLLHFVKESKQDESGMPNNRFLAERTGGTYSTLKVQPAELEDSGVYFCASSRGRQKREKLFFGSGTQLSVL.

V gene TRBV15 combines with J gene TRBJ2-7; D could derive from TRBD1 or TRBD2 (5 bases each). The V end lost 3 bases, the J end lost 2 bases, and 17 bases lay between the germline ends. The CDR3 is made up of 16 amino acids. Germline values: CDR1 LNHNV, CDR2 YYDKDF (reference sequence). This chain's CDR3 is CATSREPGRKTYEQYF. CDR3 coding DNA: TGTGCCACCAGCAGGGAACCGGGACGGAAGACCTACGAGCAGTACTTC.

The J gene is TRBJ2-7, the V gene TRBV7-3; 7 nucleotides line up with TRBD2. Germline CDR1 is SGHTA and CDR2 is FQGTGA. The CDR3 runs 16 residues. With 1 base clipped from V and 3 bases from J, the junction kept 9 bases outside the gene matches. The CDR3 DNA is TGTGCCAGCAGCTTAAACGGGGCTAGCGGATTCTACGAGCAGTACTTC. It translates to CASSLNGASGFYEQYF.

This clone showed up just once. This sequence joins TRBV18 and TRBJ2-1, with D perhaps matching TRBD2 (5 bases). Trimming cost V 0 bases and J 7 bases, with 13 bases left between them. Germline V gene sequence: CDR1 KGHSH, CDR2 LQKENI. The CDR3 extends over 15 amino acids. The CDR3 loop is CASSPPYEGRNEQFF. CDR3 sequence (DNA): TGTGCCAGCTCACCACCGTACGAGGGAAGGAATGAGCAGTTCTTC.

The chain is built from TRBV4-1 and TRBJ2-7; 7 bases match TRBD2. V lost 1 base and J lost 2; bases outside the gene matches: 5. Germline loops: CDR1 MGHRA, CDR2 YSYEKL. The CDR3 sequence is 15 residues long. The CDR3 coding sequence is TGCGCCAGCAGCCAAGCCGACGGGAGGACCTACGAGCAGTACTTC. Translating gives CASSQADGRTYEQYF.

The chain recombines TRBV28 with TRBJ2-7; perhaps TRBD1 as D (5 bases). This CDR3 has 15 residues. Germline CDR1 is MDHEN and CDR2 is SYDVKM. Between the trimmed V and J ends, which lost 5 bases and 3 bases, there was a span of 17 bases. The CDR3 DNA is TGTGCCAGCAGTCCCTTCAGGGTGGAGCACTACGAGCAGTACTTC. Its protein product is CASSPFRVEHYEQYF.

This chain joins TRBV29-1 and TRBJ2-7; possible D gene TRBD1, 5 bases. The V end lost 4 bases, the J end lost 2 bases, and 12 bases lay between the germline ends. The CDR3 consists of 13 residues. The germline V gene encodes CDR1 SQVTM and CDR2 ANQGSEA. The CDR3 here is CSVALQAAYEQYF. CDR3 sequence (DNA): TGCAGCGTTGCCTTACAGGCCGCCTACGAGCAGTACTTC.